The clone carrying this T cell receptor (beta chain) was found a few times. Its target is not known. This specimen comes from a study of T cells in Graves' hyperthyroidism and ophthalmopathy. Study background: Peripheral blood was taken when the disease was first diagnosed, before any treatment began. Regarding the study as a whole: Blood shared most expanded thyroid clonotypes above 0.001.

Stable Graves' hyperthyroidism meant no ophthalmopathy progression within 18 months. Together with thyroid ultrasound, orbital computed tomography, serum thyroxine and TRAb, clinical symptoms were used for diagnoses. RNA transcripts yielded amplified TCR beta CDR3 regions. TCR CDR3 underwent first-round RT-PCR with the HTBI primer set. TCRdb redid the calling of the multiplex PCR reads with MiXCR, one entry per CDR3 protein. The sample carries about 680,000 distinct CDR3 sequences, roughly 32% recorded once. The clonotype comes from a woman between 40 and 55 years old with Graves' hyperthyroidism. Sequenced sample: blood.

The CDR3 bases are TGTGCCAGCACCCCCGTTGGGCGGGGGGGAGAGGGGGAATACTTC. Protein product: CASTPVGRGGEGEYF. This chain uses TRBV11-2 with TRBJ2-7; TRBD2 matches at 9 bases. The J segment lost 13 bases and the V segment lost 7 bases, leaving 20 bases of the junction unmatched. The CDR3 has 15 amino acids. From germline, CDR1 is SGHAT and CDR2 FQNNGV.